This T cell receptor (beta chain) was captured in a study of blood T cell repertoires in COVID-19. In the study overall: The cDNA or gDNA used as material had been derived from T cells, B-cell-depleted T cells, or PBMCs.

Generated by immunoSEQ multiplex PCR, the TCRdb table keeps only in-frame clones and is missing some. The sample carries approximately 300,000 clones, around 87% recorded once. Grouping used clinical history reported by participants in a survey and questionnaire. Symptom resolution, clearance, or two negative PCRs marked donors in Cohort 3 as recovered. Sequencing was performed on PBMCs or T cells enriched from blood (not recorded which). The receptor's source is a woman in her thirties who had recovered from COVID-19.

CDR3 protein: CASSLGNNYGYTF. The CDR3 bases are TGTGCCAGCAGCCTCGGGAACAACTATGGCTACACCTTC. V is TRBV7-6 and J is TRBJ1-2; D is undetermined. CDR1 and CDR2 (germline): SGHVS, FNYEAQ. V lost 5 bases to trimming and J lost 2 bases, with 9 bases between them. This CDR3 spans 13 amino acids.